This T cell receptor beta chain comes out of a study of shared clonotypes between healthy human individuals. Germline V gene sequence: CDR1 SGHVS, CDR2 FQNEAQ. There are 14 residues in the CDR3. The V and J ends lost 10 bases and 0 bases respectively, with 10 bases between them. The assay was immunoSEQ multiplex PCR, and TCRdb's table has in-frame clones only and misses some. The data hold about 1 million clones, with 70% to 80% observed a single time. This chain links TRBV7-8 with TRBJ2-6; D possibly corresponds to TRBD2 (7 bases). Material: memory CD4+ T cells sorted from blood. This sample's subset: CD45RA-negative fraction. This TCR was recovered from a man aged 18 to 29 in good health. CDR3 coding DNA: TGTGCCACGGGGGGCAGCTCTGGGGCCAACGTCCTGACTTTC. It codes for CATGGSSGANVLTF. Together with reference TRBV7-8 and TRBJ2-6, the CDR3 gives the full variable domain: GAGVSQSPRYKVAKRGQDVALRCDPISGHVSLFWYQQALGQGPEFLTYFQNEAQLDKSGLPSDRFFAERPEGSVSTLKIQRTQQEDSAVYLCATGGSSGANVLTFGAGSRLTVL.